This TCR beta chain came from a study of blood T cells in healthy people across ages (dated by TCRdb to about 2015). For the wider study: Template switching captured roughly one uniquely barcoded TCR beta cDNA molecule per two T cells in model experiments. To track age-related changes in TCR beta repertoire diversity, the study relied on deep sequencing normalized with unique cDNA molecular identifiers. Four age groups were formed from the donors: young (average about 17 years), middle-aged (approximately 40), aged (roughly 59) and long-lived (roughly 88). To avoid experimental bias, donors of different ages were spread randomly across the sequencing lanes. The study analyzed two additional independent replicas of 1 million unique cDNA reads from the same blood draw for two donors, one aged 18 to 30 and one aged 80 or older.

Donors were approximately 42 systemically healthy Caucasian individuals from Russia aged about 6 to 100 years. Each donor gave roughly 9.5 milliliters of peripheral blood, collected into EDTA-treated Vacutainer tubes. Ficoll-Paque density-gradient centrifugation was used to isolate PBMCs, with at least 6.5 million obtained per sample. Trizol reagent was used to extract total RNA from PBMCs, with at least 6 micrograms per sample. The percentages of naive CD45RAhigh/CD27high T cells were determined by flow cytometry on a PBMC aliquot from every donor. From its cysteine to its phenylalanine, the CDR3 spans 17 amino acids. The only DNA kept is the CDR3, 51 bases in frame from the first base. Germline trimming: 6 bases from V, 6 bases from J; junction bases outside gene matches: 18. The germline V gene encodes CDR1 MNHNS and CDR2 SASEGT. Here is what the overall study found, with its caveats: Compared with the aged group, the long-lived group had more naive CD4+ T cells, fewer expanded clones and increased TCR diversity, suggesting age selection. As age increased, observed TCR beta diversity per million T cells dropped in a roughly linear way, and a significant reduction was already evident by age 40. Observed TCR beta diversity correlated strongly with the percentage of naive T cells measured by flow cytometry. Estimates of total diversity from one million sequenced T cells were regarded as lower bounds and underestimates. Since profiling was done on bulk unsorted PBMCs, naive and antigen-experienced compartments could not be conclusively compared. Because the CMV infection status of the donors was unknown, age-related changes in expanded clonotypes may potentially have been confounded.

The library was obtained by 5' RACE. Instrument used: Illumina HiSeq 2500. The second PCR ran for about 7 to 11 cycles and used a J-beta primer mix along with a sample-barcoded 5' primer. A template-switch 5' adaptor carrying 12 random nucleotides introduced a unique molecular identifier onto each TCR beta cDNA molecule. Each sample yielded at least 2.5 million CDR3-containing paired-end reads. All of the RNA was converted into first-strand cDNA using the Mint cDNA synthesis kit, with a TRBC-specific oligonucleotide serving as the primer. After uracil-DNA glycosylase treatment, a first 18-cycle PCR used universal primers M1SS and BC2_uni_R on all cDNA. Per the original workflow: Normalization of each sample was performed by random selection of 1 million high-quality reads, each carrying a distinct molecular identifier. Instead of being binned into consensus sequences, reads with shared molecular identifiers were discarded. MiTCR, with a Q25 quality threshold and the strictest error-elimination algorithm, was used for CDR3 identification, clonotype clustering and error correction. A nonparametric unseen species model with Euler transformation was used to estimate lower-bound total TCR beta diversity. The raw public data were reprocessed by TCRdb itself: fastp quality trimming at Q25, MiXCR clonotype calling, in-frame beta chains only. One record per CDR3 amino acid sequence lists the most common genes and DNA. TCRdb, rather than the study authors, made the V and J calls. The sample records 1.5 million to 2 million distinct CDR3 sequences, roughly 52% of which are singletons. The top ten hold approximately 2.1% of the sample.

With respect to this clonotype: Its antigen remains unidentified. No base-level quality is on record; no much larger clone is a single base apart.

The receptor comes from a woman aged 40 to 50 in good health. This chain joins TRBV6-1 to TRBJ1-2; TRBD1 aligns with 8 central bases. What was sequenced was blood. The CDR3 amino acid sequence is: CASSPIPQKDRGHGYTF. The sequence in DNA is TGTGCCAGCAGCCCAATCCCGCAGAAAGACAGGGGTCATGGCTACACCTTC.